These 16 T cell receptor beta chains originate from one sample sequenced in a study of CD4 T cells in relation to SARS-CoV-2 and coronaviruses. Clones were sequenced by immunoSEQ multiplex PCR, and TCRdb holds only the in-frame ones, with some missing. Altogether about 43,000 clones are present, roughly four fifths being singletons, with the ten largest covering about 1.5%. These receptors' antigens are unknown. The specimen sequenced was naive CD4+ T cells from PBMCs, cultured in vitro. Indicated subset: naive CD4+ T cells isolated by negative enrichment. The receptor set was obtained from an adult with COVID-19.

As to this clone: Different DNA sequences within this sample yield the same CDR3. The chain combines TRBV12-3 or TRBV12-4 with TRBJ1-1, with a weak D call TRBD1 (5 bases). Trimming stripped 11 bases from V and 5 bases from J, with 18 bases between. This CDR3 is built from 13 residues. CDR3 nucleotides: TGTGCCGGAAAAGGACAAGGAGGGACTGAAGCTTTCTTT. Translated, it gives CAGKGQGGTEAFF.

This clone showed up just once. In nucleotides, the CDR3 is TGTGCCAGCAGCCAAGATAACCGATACAATGAGCAGTTCTTC. Protein product: CASSQDNRYNEQFF. V and J are TRBV4-2 and TRBJ2-1; D not resolved. The CDR3 covers 14 residues. Germline CDR1 and CDR2: LGHNA and YNFKEQ. V gave up 0 bases and J gave up 4 bases, with 7 bases separating them.

This rearrangement joins TRBV7-9 to TRBJ2-1; 11 bases fit TRBD2. CDR3 length equals 16 residues. CDR1 is SEHNR, CDR2 FQNEAQ, per germline (reference sequence). With V trimmed by 5 bases and J by 9 bases, 12 bases remained unmatched. DNA for the CDR3: TGTGCCAGCAGCAGAATGACTAGCGGGATAAATCCTGAGCAGTTCTTC. Translated: CASSRMTSGINPEQFF.

The chain employs TRBV12-3 or TRBV12-4 and TRBJ2-5; no definite D call. The germline V and J ends were trimmed by 2 bases and 5 bases, with 9 bases remaining between them. The CDR3 runs to 13 residues. As DNA, the CDR3 is TGTGCCAGCAGTTTAAGCGCGCGGGAGACCCAGTACTTC. Translating gives CASSLSARETQYF.

The CDR3 bases are TGTGCCAGCAGCCCCGGCCGAACCAGGGGGCAACAGCCCCAGCATTTT. Amino acid sequence: CASSPGRTRGQQPQHF. The rearrangement links TRBV7-8 to TRBJ1-5; 8 bases match TRBD1. With V trimmed by 5 bases and J by 7 bases, 13 bases remained unmatched. Germline V gives CDR1 SGHVS, CDR2 FQNEAQ. This CDR3 is built from 16 residues.

A few counts support this clone. The chain has TRBV5-1 and TRBJ1-1; D uncertain. The CDR3 extends over 12 amino acids. The V and J ends lost 0 bases and 8 bases respectively, with 8 bases between them. Germline V gene sequence: CDR1 SGHRS, CDR2 YFSETQ. CDR3 DNA sequence: TGCGCCAGCAGCTTGGCCGGGGAAGAAGCTTTCTTT. It codes for CASSLAGEEAFF.

The J gene is TRBJ1-1, the V gene TRBV19; the D gene is possibly TRBD1 (6 bases). The CDR3 is 15 residues long. With 2 bases removed from V and 1 base from J, the gap between germline ends came to 11 bases. CDR1 LNHDA and CDR2 SQIVND come from the germline V gene (reference sequence). The CDR3 bases are TGTGCCAGTAGTATACTCCCGACAGGGAACACTGAAGCTTTCTTT. This encodes CASSILPTGNTEAFF.

CDR3 sequence (DNA): TGTGCCAGTAGCAAGGACAGGGGTGACACCGGGGAGCTGTTTTTT. This sequence encodes CASSKDRGDTGELFF. The rearrangement joins TRBV19 to TRBJ2-2, with TRBD1 matching over 9 bases. V shed 6 bases and J 3 bases; nucleotides not matched to a gene: 5. Germline CDR1 is LNHDA and CDR2 is SQIVND (reference sequence). This CDR3 is built from 15 residues.

The J gene is TRBJ2-5, the V gene TRBV20-1; the D gene is possibly TRBD1 (5 bases). This CDR3 is built from 12 residues. V was trimmed by 3 bases and J by 2 bases, leaving 7 bases between them. Germline V CDR1 and CDR2: DFQATT, SNEGSKA (reference sequence). The CDR3 coding sequence is TGCAGTGCTAGTTACAGGCAAGAGACCCAGTACTTC. Translated, it gives CSASYRQETQYF.

The rearrangement joins TRBV28 to TRBJ1-4; D gene unclear. CDR3 length: 14 amino acids. The V end lost 5 bases, the J end lost 4 bases, and 11 bases lay between the germline ends. CDR1 MDHEN and CDR2 SYDVKM come from the germline V gene. CDR3 sequence: CASSLGGFNEKLFF. DNA for the CDR3: TGTGCCAGCAGTCTAGGAGGGTTTAATGAAAAACTGTTTTTT.

This chain joins TRBV19 and TRBJ1-4; 8 positions agree with TRBD1. Germline V CDR1 and CDR2: LNHDA, SQIVND (reference sequence). The CDR3 covers 15 residues. V dropped 6 bases and J dropped 7; count of bases not matched to a gene: 10. The CDR3 nucleotides are TGTGCCAGTAGGAGGTCAGGACAGGGTTCTGAAAAACTGTTTTTT. It translates to CASRRSGQGSEKLFF.

This clone has only a few counts. V usage is TRBV19 and J usage is TRBJ1-5; 8 nucleotides line up with TRBD1. Unmatched junction bases numbered 11, after V lost 7 bases and J lost 0 bases. There are 17 residues in the CDR3. The germline CDR1 and CDR2 sequences are LNHDA and SQIVND (reference sequence). The CDR3 sequence is CASKTRQGNYSNQPQHF. The CDR3 coding sequence is TGTGCCAGTAAGACGAGACAGGGGAACTATAGCAATCAGCCCCAGCATTTT. Full variable domain (rest looked up from reference TRBV19 and TRBJ1-5): DGGITQSPKYLFRKEGQNVTLSCEQNLNHDAMYWYRQDPGQGLRLIYYSQIVNDFQKGDIAEGYSVSREKKESFPLTVTSAQKNPTAFYLCASKTRQGNYSNQPQHFGDGTRLSIL.

This clone was recorded once. V and J are TRBV7-8 and TRBJ2-7, with 8 bases fitting TRBD2. CDR1 SGHVS and CDR2 FQNEAQ come from the germline V gene. The CDR3 contains 15 residues. The V segment lost 2 bases and the J segment 6 bases; nucleotides outside the gene matches: 9. The DNA for the CDR3 is TGTGCCAGCAGCTTACCCCGGCTAGCGGGTCCCGAGCAGTACTTC. Translating gives CASSLPRLAGPEQYF. The variable domain in full, with the rest retrieved from reference TRBV7-8 and TRBJ2-7, is GAGVSQSPRYKVAKRGQDVALRCDPISGHVSLFWYQQALGQGPEFLTYFQNEAQLDKSGLPSDRFFAERPEGSVSTLKIQRTQQEDSAVYLCASSLPRLAGPEQYFGPGTRLTVT.

CDR3 in DNA: TGTGCCAGCAGCGCTCTAACAGGGGGCGGTGAGCAGTTCTTC. As protein: CASSALTGGGEQFF. The gene calls are TRBV9 and TRBJ2-1, with 9 positions matching TRBD1. V was pared by 3 bases and J by 9 bases, with 7 bases of the junction left unmatched. Germline V gene lookup returns CDR1 SGDLS and CDR2 YYNGEE. The CDR3 spans 14 residues. The full variable domain, rest sourced from reference TRBV9 and TRBJ2-1, is DSGVTQTPKHLITATGQRVTLRCSPRSGDLSVYWYQQSLDQGLQFLIQYYNGEERAKGNILERFSAQQFPDLHSELNLSSLELGDSALYFCASSALTGGGEQFFGPGTRLTVL.

The chain joins TRBV5-8 to TRBJ2-3; TRBD1 is a possible D gene (5 bases). Germline-derived CDR1 and CDR2 are SGHTS and YDEGEE. Trimming took 5 bases from V and 3 from J, leaving 10 bases between them. This CDR3 spans 13 amino acids. Here the CDR3 DNA reads TGTGCCAGCAGTATTCAGGGAACAGATACGCAGTATTTT. It translates to CASSIQGTDTQYF.

The chain joins TRBV10-3 to TRBJ2-2; TRBD1 is a possible D gene (6 bases). Trimming took 6 bases from V and 0 from J, leaving 14 bases between them. In germline, CDR1 is ENHRY, CDR2 SYGVKD. This CDR3 has 16 residues. The CDR3 bases are TGTGCCATCAGCCCAACAGGGAACGCGAACACCGGGGAGCTGTTTTTT. This sequence encodes CAISPTGNANTGELFF.